The sequence of this T cell receptor beta chain was determined in a study of cytomegalovirus exposure and HLA in healthy donors. This clone was detected only once. Its matching antigen is unknown. V dropped 0 bases and J dropped 5 bases, with 14 bases sitting between them. CDR3 length: 15 amino acids. Germline values: CDR1 SGHNT, CDR2 YYREEE (reference sequence). Study outcomes and limitations: It was approximately 150 TCR beta chains that were listed as cytomegalovirus-associated. When the data were analyzed later, several of the most significant clusters appeared to be linked to common viral pathogens. HLA-A and HLA-B allele assignments for most subjects were reportedly predicted accurately using TCR beta sequences.

PCR employed 60 Vbeta and 13 Jbeta primers. Assay: immunoSEQ multiplex PCR; the TCRdb copy retains only in-frame clones and omits some. Here the sample spans about 94,000 clones, 81% being singletons. The study sampled nominally healthy donors, though unrecorded immune exposures were likely. Material: PBMCs. The sequence was collected from a human donor in good health. The J gene is TRBJ1-2, the V gene TRBV5-4; D uncertain. The CDR3 sequence: CASSLVLGQSYGYTF. The CDR3 DNA is TGTGCCAGCAGCTTGGTGTTGGGCCAATCATATGGCTACACCTTC.